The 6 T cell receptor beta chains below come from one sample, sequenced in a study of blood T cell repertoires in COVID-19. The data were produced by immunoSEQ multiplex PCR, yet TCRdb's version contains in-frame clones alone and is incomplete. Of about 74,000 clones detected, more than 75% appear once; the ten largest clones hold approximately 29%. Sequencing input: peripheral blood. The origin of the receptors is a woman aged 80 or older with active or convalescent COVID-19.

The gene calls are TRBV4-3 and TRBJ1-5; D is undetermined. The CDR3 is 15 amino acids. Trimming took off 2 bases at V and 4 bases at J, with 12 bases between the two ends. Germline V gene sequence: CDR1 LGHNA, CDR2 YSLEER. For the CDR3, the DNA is TGCGCCAGCAGCCAAAATCGGTGGGCGAATCAGCCCCAGCATTTT. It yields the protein CASSQNRWANQPQHF.

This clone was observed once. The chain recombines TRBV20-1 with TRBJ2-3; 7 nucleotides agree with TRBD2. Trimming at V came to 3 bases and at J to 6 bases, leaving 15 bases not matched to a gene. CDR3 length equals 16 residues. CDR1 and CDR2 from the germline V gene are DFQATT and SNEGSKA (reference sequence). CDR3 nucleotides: TGCAGTGCTAGTGGGGGGGGATGGGCACGAAGGGATACGCAGTATTTT. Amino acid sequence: CSASGGGWARRDTQYF.

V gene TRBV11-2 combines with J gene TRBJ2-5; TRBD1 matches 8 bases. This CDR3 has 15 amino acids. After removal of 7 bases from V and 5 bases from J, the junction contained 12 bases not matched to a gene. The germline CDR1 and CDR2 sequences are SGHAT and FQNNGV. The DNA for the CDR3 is TGTGCCAGCACCTCCGTCTCAGGGGGCGTTGAGACCCAGTACTTC. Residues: CASTSVSGGVETQYF. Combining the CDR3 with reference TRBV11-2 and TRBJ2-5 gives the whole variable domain EAGVAQSPRYKIIEKRQSVAFWCNPISGHATLYWYQQILGQGPKLLIQFQNNGVVDDSQLPKDRFSAERLKGVDSTLKIQPAKLEDSAVYLCASTSVSGGVETQYFGPGTRLLVL.

The CDR3 DNA follows: TGTGCCAGTAGTGTATCCGGGAACTCGGGCTCCTACAATGAGCAGTTCTTC. Translated: CASSVSGNSGSYNEQFF. J is TRBJ2-1 and V is TRBV19; TRBD2 is a possible D gene (5 bases). Germline loops: CDR1 LNHDA, CDR2 SQIVND (reference sequence). Trimming removed 5 bases at V and 0 bases at J, with 17 bases between. There are 17 residues in the CDR3.

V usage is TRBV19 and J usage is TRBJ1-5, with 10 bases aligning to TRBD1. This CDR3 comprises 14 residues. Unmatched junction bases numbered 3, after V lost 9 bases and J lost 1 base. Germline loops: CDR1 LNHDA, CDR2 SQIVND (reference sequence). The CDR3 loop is CASQGQGSNQPQHF. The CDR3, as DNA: TGTGCCAGCCAGGGACAGGGGAGCAATCAGCCCCAGCATTTT. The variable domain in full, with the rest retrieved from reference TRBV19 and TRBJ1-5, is DGGITQSPKYLFRKEGQNVTLSCEQNLNHDAMYWYRQDPGQGLRLIYYSQIVNDFQKGDIAEGYSVSREKKESFPLTVTSAQKNPTAFYLCASQGQGSNQPQHFGDGTRLSIL.

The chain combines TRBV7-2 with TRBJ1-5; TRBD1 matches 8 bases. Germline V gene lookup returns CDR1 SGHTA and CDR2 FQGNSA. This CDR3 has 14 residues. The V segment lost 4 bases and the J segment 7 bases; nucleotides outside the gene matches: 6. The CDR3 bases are TGTGCCAGCAGCTCAGGGGGCGGCCCCCAGCCCCAGCATTTT. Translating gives CASSSGGGPQPQHF.